The rows below give T cell receptor beta chains drawn from one sample of a study of T cells in Graves' hyperthyroidism and ophthalmopathy. Each CDR3 protein gets one entry after TCRdb re-called the multiplex PCR reads with MiXCR. The repertoire holds about 520,000 distinct CDR3 sequences, with approximately 25% as singletons. The sequencing input was blood. The receptors shown here come from a woman in her twenties or thirties with Graves' ophthalmopathy. The CDR3 runs from the conserved cysteine through the conserved F or W. Each record gives: V gene, J gene, clone size, D gene, CDR3 protein, CDR3 DNA. The D gene is left open where the match is weak. Clone size appears in some rows only: once, few, many, or a class for an expanded clone.

V gene: TRBV27; J gene: TRBJ2-7; clone size: NA; D gene: TRBD2; CDR3 protein: CASSFSGRFIYEQYF; CDR3 DNA: TGTGCCAGCAGTTTTAGCGGGAGGTTCATATACGAGCAGTACTTC
V gene: TRBV6-2/TRBV6-3; J gene: TRBJ2-4; clone size: many; D gene: TRBD2; CDR3 protein: CASSTTGLAGGKNIQYF; CDR3 DNA: TGTGCCAGCAGTACCACCGGACTAGCGGGGGGCAAAAACATTCAGTACTTC
V gene: TRBV7-9; J gene: TRBJ1-2; clone size: many; D gene: NA; CDR3 protein: CASSLVARANYGYTF; CDR3 DNA: TGTGCCAGCAGCTTAGTGGCCAGAGCTAACTATGGCTACACCTTC
V gene: TRBV10-3; J gene: TRBJ2-7; clone size: many; D gene: NA; CDR3 protein: CAIVGSYEQYF; CDR3 DNA: TGTGCCATCGTGGGATCCTACGAGCAGTACTTC
V gene: TRBV6-1; J gene: TRBJ2-7; clone size: many; D gene: TRBD1; CDR3 protein: CASSESGQGVEQYF; CDR3 DNA: TGTGCCAGCAGCGAATCCGGACAGGGGGTCGAGCAGTACTTC
V gene: TRBV27; J gene: TRBJ1-5; clone size: once; D gene: TRBD1; CDR3 protein: CASSGDSLRPQHF; CDR3 DNA: TGTGCCAGCAGTGGGGACAGCCTACGGCCCCAGCATTTT
V gene: TRBV20-1; J gene: TRBJ1-5; clone size: NA; D gene: NA; CDR3 protein: CSASGGGSLRQPQHF; CDR3 DNA: TGCAGTGCTAGTGGGGGTGGGAGCTTAAGGCAGCCCCAGCATTTT
V gene: TRBV11-2; J gene: TRBJ2-7; clone size: many; D gene: NA; CDR3 protein: CASNGGLLSYEQYF; CDR3 DNA: TGTGCCAGCAACGGCGGGCTTCTCTCCTACGAGCAGTACTTC
V gene: TRBV29-1; J gene: TRBJ2-7; clone size: NA; D gene: NA; CDR3 protein: CSVVDSSYEQYF; CDR3 DNA: TGCAGCGTCGTGGACAGTTCCTACGAGCAGTACTTC
V gene: TRBV5-5; J gene: TRBJ2-3; clone size: many; D gene: NA; CDR3 protein: CASSLTGPPSDTQYF; CDR3 DNA: TGTGCCAGCAGCTTGACAGGACCGCCTTCAGATACGCAGTATTTT
V gene: TRBV24-1; J gene: TRBJ2-6; clone size: NA; D gene: TRBD1; CDR3 protein: CATSWRDRKNSGANVLTF; CDR3 DNA: TGTGCCACCAGTTGGAGGGACAGGAAGAACTCTGGGGCCAACGTCCTGACTTTC
V gene: TRBV7-2; J gene: TRBJ1-2; clone size: many; D gene: NA; CDR3 protein: CASSLLGDYGYTF; CDR3 DNA: TGTGCCAGCAGCCTCCTGGGCGACTATGGCTACACCTTC
V gene: TRBV6-1; J gene: TRBJ2-2; clone size: many; D gene: NA; CDR3 protein: CASSDQRVNTGELFF; CDR3 DNA: TGTGCCAGCAGTGACCAGCGGGTGAACACCGGGGAGCTGTTTTTT
V gene: TRBV6-5; J gene: TRBJ2-5; clone size: NA; D gene: TRBD2; CDR3 protein: CASSYVAGGGETQYF; CDR3 DNA: TGTGCCAGCAGTTACGTAGCGGGAGGGGGGGAGACCCAGTACTTC
V gene: TRBV13; J gene: TRBJ2-7; clone size: many; D gene: NA; CDR3 protein: CASSFESSVEQYF; CDR3 DNA: TGTGCCAGCAGCTTTGAATCGAGCGTCGAGCAGTACTTC
V gene: TRBV20-1; J gene: TRBJ1-1; clone size: many; D gene: NA; CDR3 protein: CSARQVGGVPEAFF; CDR3 DNA: TGCAGTGCTAGGCAGGTGGGGGGGGTGCCTGAAGCTTTCTTT
V gene: TRBV6-5; J gene: TRBJ1-1; clone size: many; D gene: NA; CDR3 protein: CASSYMSGRNTEAFF; CDR3 DNA: TGTGCCAGCAGTTACATGTCAGGGAGGAACACTGAAGCTTTCTTT
V gene: TRBV2; J gene: TRBJ1-1; clone size: NA; D gene: NA; CDR3 protein: CASSELSLLEDLNTEAFF; CDR3 DNA: TGTGCCAGCAGTGAACTGTCTCTATTGGAGGATTTGAACACTGAAGCTTTCTTT
V gene: TRBV2; J gene: TRBJ2-2; clone size: many; D gene: TRBD1; CDR3 protein: CASQGQGGGELFF; CDR3 DNA: TGTGCCAGCCAAGGACAGGGTGGAGGGGAGCTGTTTTTT
V gene: TRBV2; J gene: TRBJ2-5; clone size: few; D gene: NA; CDR3 protein: CASIVDSGETQYF; CDR3 DNA: TGTGCCAGCATCGTGGATAGTGGGGAGACCCAGTACTTC